This T cell receptor beta chain stems from a study of T cell repertoires in cytomegalovirus infection. The study, taken as a whole, reports: Ex vivo, HLA-C-restricted CMV-specific TCR beta clonotypes prevailed over the rest of the response.

This CDR3 comprises 17 residues. V lost 3 bases and J 4 bases, leaving 18 bases between the germline ends. Germline V gene sequence: CDR1 SNHLY, CDR2 FYNNEI. Each CDR3 protein is one row after TCRdb ran MiXCR on the reads. This table has 200,000 to 300,000 distinct CDR3 sequences, 8% to 9.5% appearing once. This clonotype came up many times. Antigen unknown. Sequenced material: PBMCs. The chain uses TRBV2 and TRBJ2-2, with D possibly being TRBD1 (5 bases). The receptor was derived from a human donor in good health (CMV status not recorded). Some clones in this sample may be carry-over from other donors' samples. The CDR3 here is CASSEGPQGLSTGELFF. CDR3 DNA sequence: TGTGCCAGCAGTGAGGGGCCACAAGGGCTGAGCACCGGGGAGCTGTTTTTT.